One sample yielded the 24 T cell receptor beta chains listed below, sequenced in a study of spatial heterogeneity in lung cancer. These receptors lack a known antigen. TCRdb called the 5' RACE reads again in MiXCR, with one record for every CDR3 protein. The sample yields 9,800 or so distinct CDR3 sequences, around 6% seen once. Time point described: sample taken at primary tumor resection. Study-wide results and limits: How many expanded intratumoral alpha and beta TCRs were present tracked the tumor mutation count, which was a count of nonsynonymous mutations.

Sample: lung tumor tissue, taken at surgery. These receptors all come from a male donor with early-stage non-small cell lung cancer.

This clonotype counts as medium-sized (0.01 to 0.1%). The size of this beta chain means little, since it is a stray read in a library made for alpha chains. The rearrangement joins TRBV12-3 or TRBV12-4 to TRBJ2-5; D may match TRBD1 or TRBD2 (6 bases each). V lost 3 bases and J lost 3, with 14 bases in between. This CDR3 contains 15 residues. The CDR3 nucleotides read TGTGCCAGCAGTTTCTTTAGGGGGGCGAAAGAGACCCAGTACTTC. Translated, it gives CASSFFRGAKETQYF.

Note on this clonotype: Because this beta chain is a stray read in a library intended to capture alpha chains, its abundance should not be given much weight. V and J are TRBV7-8 and TRBJ2-3; D remains ambiguous. Trimming pared 1 base from V and 0 bases from J, leaving 5 bases between. Germline V lookup: CDR1 SGHVS, CDR2 FQNEAQ. This CDR3 has 14 amino acids. CDR3 residues: CASSLVGSTDTQYF. The CDR3 DNA reads TGTGCCAGCAGCTTAGTGGGTAGCACAGATACGCAGTATTTT.

This clonotype was counted ten times or more. This beta chain is an off-target read within a library intended for alpha chains, so its frequency means little. V and J are TRBV27 and TRBJ1-3; D possibly corresponds to TRBD1 (6 bases). Germline lookup yields CDR1 MNHEY and CDR2 SMNVEV (reference sequence). The V and J ends lost 2 bases and 3 bases respectively, with 11 bases between them. The CDR3 is 15 residues long. This CDR3 reads CASSLQYRVGNTIYF. In DNA, the CDR3 is TGTGCCAGCAGTTTACAGTACAGGGTTGGAAACACCATATATTTT.

Many counts were recorded for this clonotype. Within a library made for alpha chains, this beta chain is off target, and its count is uninformative. The chain is built from TRBV28 and TRBJ1-1; the D gene is possibly TRBD1 (6 bases). Germline values: CDR1 MDHEN, CDR2 SYDVKM. CDR3 size: 14 residues. Between the trimmed V and J ends, which lost 7 bases and 0 bases, there was a span of 12 bases. The CDR3 bases are TGTGCCAGCACCCCCGGGGGCCTGAACACTGAAGCTTTCTTT. Residues: CASTPGGLNTEAFF.

Comment on this clonotype: Within a library made for alpha chains, this beta chain is off target, and its count is uninformative. The chain recombines TRBV9 with TRBJ1-4; no reliable D call. The CDR3 runs to 17 residues. V lost 0 bases to trimming and J lost 4 bases, with 16 bases between them. From germline, CDR1 is SGDLS and CDR2 YYNGEE. CDR3 sequence (DNA): TGTGCCAGCAGCGTAGGGGCAGCATTGGGGAGTAATGAAAAACTGTTTTTT. Its protein product is CASSVGAALGSNEKLFF.

Turning to this clonotype: A library prepared for alpha chains yielded this beta chain as an off-target read; its size is of little meaning. This sequence joins TRBV4-1 and TRBJ2-1; 8 positions match TRBD2. The CDR3 has 16 amino acids. CDR1 is MGHRA, CDR2 YSYEKL, per germline. J gave up 5 bases and V 4 bases, and 10 bases lay outside the gene matches. The chain's CDR3 is CASSPIGGRNHNEQFF. The DNA for the CDR3 is TGCGCCAGCAGCCCCATTGGCGGGAGGAATCACAATGAGCAGTTCTTC.

This clonotype was seen ten or more times. This beta chain appears as a stray read in a library generated for alpha chains; its size is not informative. The chain combines TRBV2 with TRBJ2-1; 10 bases match TRBD2. The germline gives CDR1 SNHLY, CDR2 FYNNEI. This CDR3 has 16 residues. V lost 5 bases, J lost 3 bases, and 7 bases stayed unmatched. Written as DNA, the CDR3 is TGTGCCAGCAGTAGGTTAGCGGGGGGAAACTACAATGAGCAGTTCTTC. Protein product: CASSRLAGGNYNEQFF.

This clonotype appeared many times. The library was built for alpha chains, so this beta chain is an off-target read and its size means little. The J gene is TRBJ2-6, the V gene TRBV19; tentative D call: TRBD2 (6 bases). There are 17 residues in the CDR3. The V end was cut by 5 bases, the J end by 4 bases, with 18 bases between. Per germline, CDR1 LNHDA and CDR2 SQIVND (reference sequence). The chain's CDR3 is CASSPLPSGVGANVLTF. DNA of the CDR3: TGTGCCAGTAGTCCTTTACCCTCGGGGGTCGGGGCCAACGTCCTGACTTTC.

This clonotype has more than one count but fewer than ten. A much larger clone sits a single nucleotide away, making a read error possible. A library made for alpha chains picked up this beta chain off target, so its size means little. This chain connects TRBV25-1 to TRBJ1-1; D unresolved. The CDR3 loop spans 11 amino acids. Germline-derived CDR1 and CDR2 are MGHDK and SYGVNS. The DNA of the CDR3 is TGTGCCAACAGTCACAACACTGAAGCTTTCTTT. Encoded protein: CANSHNTEAFF. Supplemented by reference TRBV25-1 and TRBJ1-1, the full variable domain reads EADIYQTPRYLVIGTGKKITLECSQTMGHDKMYWYQQDPGMELHLIHYSYGVNSTEKGDLSSESTVSRIRTEHFPLTLESARPSHTSQYLCANSHNTEAFFGQGTRLTVV.

This clonotype was seen repeatedly, ten times or more. In a library made to pick up alpha chains, this beta chain is a stray read with a size that means little. V usage is TRBV25-1 and J usage is TRBJ2-2; 7 nucleotides match TRBD2. CDR3 length equals 14 residues. Trimming removed 5 bases from V and 6 bases from J; junction bases left unmatched: 6. Germline loops: CDR1 MGHDK, CDR2 SYGVNS. As DNA, the CDR3 is TGTGCCAGCAGTATGGTGGGAGGGGCCGGGGAGCTGTTTTTT. It encodes CASSMVGGAGELFF. The full variable domain, in which reference TRBV25-1 and TRBJ2-2 provide the parts outside the CDR3, is EADIYQTPRYLVIGTGKKITLECSQTMGHDKMYWYQQDPGMELHLIHYSYGVNSTEKGDLSSESTVSRIRTEHFPLTLESARPSHTSQYLCASSMVGGAGELFFGEGSRLTVL.

Ten or more counts support this clonotype. This beta chain appears as a stray read in a library generated for alpha chains; its size is not informative. The chain has TRBV12-3 or TRBV12-4 and TRBJ2-5; 9 bases are a match to TRBD2. With V trimmed by 6 bases and J by 0 bases, 5 bases remained unmatched. CDR3 length equals 15 residues. CDR3 in amino acids: CASRKAGGNQETQYF. CDR3 DNA sequence: TGTGCCAGCAGGAAAGCGGGGGGCAACCAAGAGACCCAGTACTTC.

This clonotype has ten or more counts. A library made for alpha chains picked up this beta chain off target, so its size means little. The chain combines TRBV10-3 with TRBJ1-2; 7 bases are a match to TRBD1. The CDR3 consists of 13 residues. With 4 bases clipped from V and 3 bases from J, the junction kept 2 bases outside the gene matches. CDR1 is ENHRY and CDR2 is SYGVKD in the germline V gene. The CDR3 DNA is TGTGCCATCAGTGTGGGGACAGACTATGGCTACACCTTC. Translating gives CAISVGTDYGYTF.

This clonotype was seen ten or more times. The library was built for alpha chains, so this beta chain is an off-target read and its size means little. This sequence joins TRBV5-1 and TRBJ2-2; TRBD2 aligns across 11 bases. Germline lookup yields CDR1 SGHRS and CDR2 YFSETQ. The J segment lost 4 bases and the V segment lost 5 bases, leaving 4 bases of the junction unmatched. This CDR3 has 15 amino acids. The chain's CDR3 is CASRSLAGGTGELFF. The CDR3 nucleotides are TGCGCCAGCAGATCTCTAGCGGGAGGCACCGGGGAGCTGTTTTTT.

This clonotype is medium-sized. Little can be read into the size of this beta chain, an off-target read in a library designed for alpha chains. This chain uses TRBV5-1 with TRBJ2-7; tentatively, D is TRBD1 (6 bases). The CDR3 is 16 amino acids. V was cut by 2 bases and J by 0 bases, with 15 bases left in between. The germline gives CDR1 SGHRS, CDR2 YFSETQ. In DNA form, the CDR3 reads TGCGCCAGCAGCTTTGTTGGACAGCCAGTCTCCTACGAGCAGTACTTC. Its translation: CASSFVGQPVSYEQYF.

This clonotype was observed many times. The library was prepared for alpha chains; this beta chain is a stray read, so its frequency means little. This chain uses TRBV9 with TRBJ2-2, with TRBD1 as a possible D gene (5 bases). The germline V and J ends were trimmed by 3 bases and 4 bases, with 10 bases remaining between them. Germline V lookup: CDR1 SGDLS, CDR2 YYNGEE. The CDR3 contains 14 residues. This CDR3 is CASSEGVPTGELFF. CDR3 DNA sequence: TGTGCCAGCAGCGAAGGGGTCCCCACCGGGGAGCTGTTTTTT.

This clonotype is medium-sized. With the library built for alpha chains, this beta chain is off target and its frequency is not meaningful. The chain joins TRBV5-1 to TRBJ1-6, with D hard to call. CDR3 length equals 13 residues. Germline CDR1 is SGHRS and CDR2 is YFSETQ. Deletions cut 1 base from V and 8 bases from J, with 7 bases between. For the CDR3, the DNA is TGCGCCAGCAGCTTGTTGCCGGATTCACCCCTCCACTTT. Translation: CASSLLPDSPLHF. The full variable domain, in which reference TRBV5-1 and TRBJ1-6 provide the parts outside the CDR3, is KAGVTQTPRYLIKTRGQQVTLSCSPISGHRSVSWYQQTPGQGLQFLFEYFSETQRNKGNFPGRFSGRQFSNSRSEMNVSTLELGDSALYLCASSLLPDSPLHFGNGTRLTVT.

This clonotype was seen many times. This beta chain is an off-target read within a library intended for alpha chains, so its frequency means little. This sequence joins TRBV28 and TRBJ1-1; weak D call: TRBD1 (5 bases). The germline V gene encodes CDR1 MDHEN and CDR2 SYDVKM. CDR3 size: 16 residues. Trimming took off 4 bases at V and 0 bases at J, with 15 bases between the two ends. The CDR3 sequence: CASSSSGWGMNTEAFF. The CDR3 bases are TGTGCCAGCAGTTCTTCAGGTTGGGGCATGAACACTGAAGCTTTCTTT.

This clonotype was recorded at least ten times. Being off target in a library aimed at alpha chains, this beta chain has a size of little meaning. This chain joins TRBV20-1 and TRBJ1-2; D unclear. This CDR3 comprises 12 residues. V lost 3 bases and J 5 bases, leaving 10 bases between the germline ends. Germline V gene sequence: CDR1 DFQATT, CDR2 SNEGSKA (reference sequence). The CDR3 DNA is TGCAGTGCTAGCCCACAGCAATATGGCTACACCTTC. Residues: CSASPQQYGYTF.

This clonotype was recorded many times. The library was built for alpha chains, so this beta chain is an off-target read and its size means little. The V and J genes are TRBV6-5 and TRBJ1-2, with TRBD1 as a possible D gene (5 bases). In germline, CDR1 is MNHEY, CDR2 SVGAGI. The ends were cut back, 6 bases at V and 8 bases at J, with 13 bases in the middle. This CDR3 contains 12 residues. This CDR3 reads CASRRDSYGYTF. CDR3 nucleotide sequence: TGTGCCAGCAGACGAGACAGTTACGGCTACACCTTC.

The table lists this clonotype with many counts. Being off target in a library aimed at alpha chains, this beta chain has a size of little meaning. The rearrangement joins TRBV7-9 to TRBJ2-1, with 11 bases that match TRBD2. Germline V CDR1 and CDR2: SEHNR, FQNEAQ (reference sequence). V lost 7 bases to trimming and J lost 6 bases; unmatched junction nucleotides: 11. The CDR3 spans 16 residues. CDR3 sequence (DNA): TGTGCCAGCAACGGGGGAGGGACTAGCGGATTCAATGAGCAGTTCTTC. It yields the protein CASNGGGTSGFNEQFF.

About this clonotype: Since it is a stray read in a library aimed at alpha chains, this beta chain has a size that is not meaningful. The V call is TRBV7-8, the J call TRBJ1-2, with D tentatively TRBD1 (5 bases). Trimming cost V 5 bases and J 4 bases, with 17 bases left between them. The CDR3 spans 15 residues. Germline V gene data show CDR1 as SGHVS and CDR2 as FQNEAQ. CDR3 coding DNA: TGTGCCAGCAGCAAAGGGGACTTATTGTCCTATGGCTACACCTTC. Translating it yields CASSKGDLLSYGYTF.

This clonotype counts as medium-sized. With the library built for alpha chains, this beta chain is off target and its frequency is not meaningful. V is TRBV11-2 and J is TRBJ2-6; D gene ambiguous. Deletions cut 4 bases from V and 0 bases from J, with 4 bases between. The CDR3 covers 14 residues. Germline loops: CDR1 SGHAT, CDR2 FQNNGV. Here the CDR3 DNA reads TGTGCCAGCAGCTACAGCTCTGGGGCCAACGTCCTGACTTTC. It codes for CASSYSSGANVLTF.

This clonotype was found many times. In a library made to pick up alpha chains, this beta chain is a stray read with a size that means little. This rearrangement joins TRBV6-6 to TRBJ2-5, with 8 positions matching TRBD2. CDR3 length equals 18 residues. The germline gives CDR1 MNHNY, CDR2 SVGAGI (reference sequence). V trimming: 6 bases; J trimming: 2 bases; junction bases outside the gene matches: 17. DNA for the CDR3: TGTGCCAGCAGACGTGGGTTGCGAGCGGGAGTTAGGCAAGAGACCCAGTACTTC. Amino acid sequence: CASRRGLRAGVRQETQYF.

This clonotype is deemed medium-sized. Found in a library prepared for alpha chains, this beta chain is an off-target read, and its abundance has little meaning. The rearrangement uses TRBV6-6 and TRBJ1-5; D unresolved. The ends were cut back, 2 bases at V and 2 bases at J, with 13 bases in the middle. Looked up from germline, CDR1 is MNHNY and CDR2 is SVGAGI (reference sequence). The CDR3 totals 16 residues. The CDR3 DNA is TGTGCCAGCAGTTACGAGCGACGTTTAGGCAATCAGCCCCAGCATTTT. Translated, it gives CASSYERRLGNQPQHF.